This entry features one T cell receptor (beta chain) sequence. The record originates from a study of blood T cell repertoires in COVID-19. Looking at the study overall: PBMCs, B-cell-depleted T cells, or T cells provided the cDNA or gDNA that made up the material.

In germline, CDR1 is LNHDA, CDR2 SQIVND (reference sequence). CDR3 size: 19 residues. V gave up 0 bases and J gave up 1 base; unmatched junction bases: 11. Recovery among Cohort 3 donors was established by two negative PCRs, clearance, or symptom resolution. Using immunoSEQ multiplex PCR, the repertoire was profiled, and TCRdb retains in-frame clones only, with some absent. The data show approximately 260,000 clones, about four fifths seen once. This TCR derives from a man aged 50-60 years who had recovered from COVID-19. Sequencing was done on a sample of PBMCs or T cells enriched from blood (not recorded which). V usage is TRBV19 and J usage is TRBJ1-1; 10 positions agree with TRBD1. The CDR3 DNA is TGTGCCAGTAGTATAGAGGGGGTCTGGGACAGGGGAAGGAACACTGAAGCTTTCTTT. Its protein is CASSIEGVWDRGRNTEAFF.